The entry below describes one T cell receptor beta chain. The antigen remains unidentified. The CDR3 sequence is 13 residues long. The V end lost 6 bases, the J end lost 0 bases, and 12 bases lay between the germline ends. Germline V gives CDR1 DFQATT, CDR2 SNEGSKA (reference sequence). With duration under 3 months, ophthalmopathy was active: Clinical Activity Score at least 3, NOSPECS at least 4. Clinical symptoms, serum thyroxine and TRAb, thyroid ultrasound and orbital computed tomography together formed the diagnostic basis. The record originates from a study of T cells in Graves' hyperthyroidism and ophthalmopathy. Notes on the study in general: Expanded thyroid clonotypes (above 0.001) were mostly also found in blood.

Researchers took RNA transcripts and amplified the TCR beta CDR3 regions from them. Using the HTBI primer set, a first-round RT-PCR was run on the TCR CDR3. TCRdb fed the multiplex PCR reads into MiXCR, producing one record per CDR3 protein. The sample has 450,000 to 650,000 distinct CDR3 sequences, approximately 17% seen once; the top ten hold approximately 16%. Sequenced sample: blood. This sequence joins TRBV20-1 and TRBJ2-7; the D is unclear. The receptor's source is a woman under 30 with Graves' ophthalmopathy. The CDR3 DNA reads as TGCAGTGCCCCAGGAGACACCTCCTACGAGCAGTACTTC. Translated: CSAPGDTSYEQYF.